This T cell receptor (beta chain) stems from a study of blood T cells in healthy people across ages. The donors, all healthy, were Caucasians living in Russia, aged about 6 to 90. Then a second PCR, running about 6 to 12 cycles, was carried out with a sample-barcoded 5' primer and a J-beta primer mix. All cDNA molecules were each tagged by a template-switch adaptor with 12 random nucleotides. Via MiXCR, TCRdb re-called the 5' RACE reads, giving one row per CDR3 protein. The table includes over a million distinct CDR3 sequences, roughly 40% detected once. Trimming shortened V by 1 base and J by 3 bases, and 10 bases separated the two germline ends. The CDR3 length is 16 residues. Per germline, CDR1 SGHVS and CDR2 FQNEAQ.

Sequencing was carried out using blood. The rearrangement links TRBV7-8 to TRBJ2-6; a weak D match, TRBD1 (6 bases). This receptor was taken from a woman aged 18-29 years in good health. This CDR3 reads CASSLDRVGGANVLTF. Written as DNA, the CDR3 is TGTGCCAGCAGCTTAGACAGGGTCGGTGGGGCCAACGTCCTGACTTTC.